The 32 T cell receptor beta chains in this list originate from one sample, sequenced in a study of shared T cell receptors in the human thymus listed by TCRdb under 2021. The method was the immunoSEQ multiplex PCR assay. The clones in this table, taken by TCRdb from immuneACCESS, are in-frame only. Not every clone is retained; where verified, under half of the shortfall comes from an unresolved V gene, and the cause of the rest is unknown. The sample profile shows roughly 710,000 clones; around 85% of them were found once. The ten most abundant clones make up about 0.011% of the sample. The same data also went into a second study, on human thymus T cells.

Sequenced sample: thymocytes. All receptors derive from a girl less than two years old with a congenital heart defect. Donor details come from another sample of the same person, matched by shared clones.

The chain combines TRBV5-6 with TRBJ2-7, with 10 bases matching TRBD1. Germline CDR1 and CDR2: SGHDT and YYEEEE. The CDR3 has 18 residues. The V gene end was trimmed by 4 bases and the J gene end by 3 bases; junction bases not matched to a gene: 16. The CDR3 loop is CASSPGAPTGGPLYEQYF. CDR3 nucleotide sequence: TGTGCCAGCAGCCCTGGTGCCCCGACAGGGGGCCCCCTCTACGAGCAGTACTTC.

This chain uses TRBV19 with TRBJ1-5, with 7 bases matching TRBD1. V gave up 5 bases and J gave up 7 bases; unmatched junction bases: 11. This CDR3 has 15 residues. Germline-derived CDR1 and CDR2 are LNHDA and SQIVND (reference sequence). The DNA of the CDR3 is TGTGCCAGTAGTCAGGGGGACCCCTTAAGGCAGCCCCAGCATTTT. It is translated as CASSQGDPLRQPQHF.

CDR3 amino acids: CASSLRETGQGVTNYGYTF. As DNA, the CDR3 is TGTGCCAGTAGCCTGAGGGAAACGGGACAGGGGGTCACTAACTATGGCTACACCTTC. The rearrangement joins TRBV19 to TRBJ1-2, with 11 bases lining up with TRBD1. The CDR3 is 19 amino acids. Trimming at V came to 6 bases and at J to 0 bases, leaving 15 bases not matched to a gene. Germline CDR1 is LNHDA and CDR2 is SQIVND (reference sequence).

V is TRBV27 and J is TRBJ1-2; TRBD1 is a possible D gene (5 bases). Trimming cost V 2 bases and J 2 bases, with 12 bases left between them. The CDR3 runs 15 residues. Germline V gene sequence: CDR1 MNHEY, CDR2 SMNVEV (reference sequence). In DNA form, the CDR3 reads TGTGCCAGCAGTTTAAGGCAGGGATACAACTATGGCTACACCTTC. Translation gives CASSLRQGYNYGYTF.

V usage is TRBV4-1 and J usage is TRBJ2-2; D unresolved. The CDR3 is 17 residues long. Germline V lookup: CDR1 MGHRA, CDR2 YSYEKL. V was pared by 0 bases and J by 4 bases, with 15 bases between. The chain's CDR3 is CASSQDRRQILTGELFF. CDR3 nucleotide sequence: TGCGCCAGCAGCCAAGATCGCAGGCAAATACTCACCGGGGAGCTGTTTTTT.

The chain has TRBV6-6 and TRBJ1-1, with D perhaps TRBD1 (5 bases). The CDR3 spans 15 residues. The germline V gene encodes CDR1 MNHNY and CDR2 SVGAGI (reference sequence). Trimming removed 0 bases at V and 4 bases at J, with 12 bases between. Written as DNA, the CDR3 is TGTGCCAGCAGTTACTCGGGGGGAGTTAGCACTGAAGCTTTCTTT. This gives the protein CASSYSGGVSTEAFF.

V is TRBV9 and J is TRBJ2-1, with 7 bases fitting TRBD2. J was trimmed by 3 bases and V by 0 bases; bases with no gene match: 3. CDR1 SGDLS and CDR2 YYNGEE come from the germline V gene. This CDR3 has 15 residues. The DNA of the CDR3 is TGTGCCAGCAGCGTAGGGCTAGCGGACTACAATGAGCAGTTCTTC. Amino acids: CASSVGLADYNEQFF.

V and J are TRBV5-4 and TRBJ2-5; the match to TRBD2 covers 8 bases. Germline CDR1 and CDR2: SGHNT and YYREEE (reference sequence). V lost 2 bases and J lost 5; bases outside the gene matches: 8. The CDR3 consists of 15 residues. The CDR3 region is CASSFTGTREETQYF. The CDR3 DNA sequence: TGTGCCAGCAGCTTCACCGGGACTAGGGAGGAGACCCAGTACTTC. The variable domain in full, with the rest retrieved from reference TRBV5-4 and TRBJ2-5, is ETGVTQSPTHLIKTRGQQVTLRCSSQSGHNTVSWYQQALGQGPQFIFQYYREEENGRGNFPPRFSGLQFPNYSSELNVNALELDDSALYLCASSFTGTREETQYFGPGTRLLVL.

The chain links TRBV6-5 to TRBJ2-2, with a weak D call TRBD2 (6 bases). The germline V gene has CDR1 MNHEY and CDR2 SVGAGI. V was shortened by 11 bases and J by 4 bases, with 11 bases between the two germline ends. The CDR3 totals 12 residues. The CDR3 DNA reads TGTGCCTCTACCGGGGGCACCGGGGAGCTGTTTTTT. Translation: CASTGGTGELFF.

This clone showed up just a few times. The same CDR3 is also encoded by other DNA sequences in this sample. The chain couples TRBV29-1 to TRBJ1-1; D is undetermined. Trimming left V 5 bases short and J 6 bases short, with 19 bases between. The CDR3 covers 14 residues. The germline CDR1 and CDR2 sequences are SQVTM and ANQGSEA. In nucleotides, the CDR3 is TGCAGCGTTCCCTATGGAGCGTATCCCTCTGAAGCTTTCTTT. As protein: CSVPYGAYPSEAFF.

The J gene is TRBJ1-4, the V gene TRBV5-5, with 8 bases fitting TRBD1. The CDR3 sequence is 14 residues long. V shed 4 bases, J shed 7 bases, and the junction held 6 bases outside the gene matches. Looked up from germline, CDR1 is SGHKS and CDR2 is YYEKEE (reference sequence). As DNA, the CDR3 is TGTGCCAGCAGCATGGACAGGGAGGGTGAAAAACTGTTTTTT. Residues: CASSMDREGEKLFF. Looking up the rest from reference TRBV5-5 and TRBJ1-4 gives the full variable domain: DAGVTQSPTHLIKTRGQQVTLRCSPISGHKSVSWYQQVLGQGPQFIFQYYEKEERGRGNFPDRFSARQFPNYSSELNVNALLLGDSALYLCASSMDREGEKLFFGSGTQLSVL.

The chain couples TRBV5-1 to TRBJ2-1; 7 bases line up with TRBD2. CDR1 is SGHRS and CDR2 is YFSETQ in the germline V gene. Germline trimming cut 5 bases from V and 7 bases from J; bases unmatched to any gene: 6. The length of the CDR3 is 13 residues. The CDR3: CASRAGDQNEQFF. For the CDR3, the DNA is TGCGCCAGCAGGGCGGGGGACCAAAATGAGCAGTTCTTC.

The genes are TRBV5-1 and TRBJ1-2; D gene ambiguous. Per the germline V gene, CDR1 is SGHRS and CDR2 is YFSETQ. Trimming left V 2 bases short and J 1 base short, with 9 bases between. This CDR3 is built from 14 residues. The CDR3 nucleotides read TGCGCCAGCAGCTTATCCTTTTTTAACTATGGCTACACCTTC. Translated: CASSLSFFNYGYTF. Combining the CDR3 with reference TRBV5-1 and TRBJ1-2 gives the whole variable domain KAGVTQTPRYLIKTRGQQVTLSCSPISGHRSVSWYQQTPGQGLQFLFEYFSETQRNKGNFPGRFSGRQFSNSRSEMNVSTLELGDSALYLCASSLSFFNYGYTFGSGTRLTVV.

This rearrangement joins TRBV9 to TRBJ1-2, with a weak D call TRBD1 (5 bases). CDR1 and CDR2 from the germline V gene are SGDLS and YYNGEE. Trimming pared 2 bases from V and 2 bases from J, leaving 7 bases between. The CDR3 has 13 residues. The CDR3 DNA reads TGTGCCAGCAGCGTTGCAGGGAACTATGGCTACACCTTC. Residues: CASSVAGNYGYTF.

The chain joins TRBV5-4 to TRBJ1-2; 12 bases are shared with TRBD1. CDR1 is SGHNT and CDR2 is YYREEE in the germline V gene (reference sequence). The CDR3 sequence is 16 residues long. V was pared by 1 base and J by 8 bases, with 9 bases of the junction left unmatched. The CDR3 is CASSLSPGTGGIGYTF. In DNA, the CDR3 is TGTGCCAGCAGCTTGTCCCCTGGGACAGGGGGCATCGGCTACACCTTC.

This chain connects TRBV9 to TRBJ1-2; D is possibly TRBD1 (5 bases). CDR3 length equals 16 residues. V lost 3 bases, J lost 6 bases, and 21 bases lay in between. In germline, CDR1 is SGDLS, CDR2 YYNGEE. The CDR3 DNA reads TGTGCCAGCAGCGACGGGCCAGCCTCGACGGGGGATGGCTACACCTTC. Protein sequence: CASSDGPASTGDGYTF. Looking up the rest from reference TRBV9 and TRBJ1-2 gives the full variable domain: DSGVTQTPKHLITATGQRVTLRCSPRSGDLSVYWYQQSLDQGLQFLIQYYNGEERAKGNILERFSAQQFPDLHSELNLSSLELGDSALYFCASSDGPASTGDGYTFGSGTRLTVV.

The chain carries TRBV7-8 and TRBJ1-1; TRBD1 matches at 8 bases. Germline V gene lookup returns CDR1 SGHVS and CDR2 FQNEAQ. This CDR3 is 18 amino acids long. V was clipped by 0 bases and J by 2 bases; unmatched bases: 11. In DNA form, the CDR3 reads TGTGCCAGCAGCTTAGCCTTCGGACAGGGTGGGAGAAACACTGAAGCTTTCTTT. Residues: CASSLAFGQGGRNTEAFF.

The chain joins TRBV10-2 to TRBJ2-5, with 9 bases that match TRBD1. With V trimmed by 7 bases and J by 5 bases, 11 bases remained unmatched. This CDR3 region has 15 residues. Looked up from germline, CDR1 is WSHSY and CDR2 is SAAADI. The CDR3 here is CASTDPRDREETQYF. The CDR3 DNA reads as TGCGCCAGCACAGACCCGCGGGACAGGGAGGAGACCCAGTACTTC.

V is TRBV5-1 and J is TRBJ2-4; 8 bases map to TRBD1. Germline lookup yields CDR1 SGHRS and CDR2 YFSETQ. This CDR3 is built from 15 residues. Trimming at V came to 4 bases and at J to 3 bases, leaving 6 bases not matched to a gene. The CDR3 DNA reads TGCGCCAGCAGCAAGGACAGGGAGCGCAAAAACATTCAGTACTTC. This sequence encodes CASSKDRERKNIQYF.

As regards this clone: A junction end diverges from the germline sequence, so it may reflect a read error. The genes are TRBV7-9 and TRBJ2-5, with D possibly being TRBD1 or TRBD2 (6 bases each). The CDR3 extends over 13 amino acids. Germline V CDR1 and CDR2: SEHNR, FQNEAQ (reference sequence). The CDR3 region has the DNA TGTGCCAGCAGTTTAGGGGGGCGAGAGACCCAGTACTTC. Translation gives CASSLGGRETQYF.

This sequence joins TRBV9 and TRBJ2-5; TRBD1 aligns across 7 bases. This CDR3 is 16 amino acids long. Germline V gene lookup returns CDR1 SGDLS and CDR2 YYNGEE. V gave up 4 bases and J gave up 0 bases; unmatched junction bases: 9. The CDR3 region has the DNA TGTGCCAGCAGCTTCCGGGGACAGCAGTACCAAGAGACCCAGTACTTC. This translates into CASSFRGQQYQETQYF.

CDR3: CASSRERANYGYTF. Here the CDR3 DNA reads TGTGCCAGCAGTCGGGAGCGGGCTAACTATGGCTACACCTTC. This rearrangement joins TRBV6-6 to TRBJ1-2; D call uncertain. The CDR3 is 14 amino acids. The germline V and J ends were trimmed by 5 bases and 0 bases, with 10 bases remaining between them. From germline, CDR1 is MNHNY and CDR2 SVGAGI (reference sequence).

The chain uses TRBV5-1 and TRBJ2-5, with TRBD1 identical over 11 bases. In germline, CDR1 is SGHRS, CDR2 YFSETQ. V gave up 5 bases and J gave up 4 bases; unmatched junction bases: 19. The CDR3 loop spans 19 amino acids. In DNA form, the CDR3 reads TGCGCCAGCAGAACCTGGCCCCGGGACAGGGGGAAGGGGGGAGAGACCCAGTACTTC. Translating gives CASRTWPRDRGKGGETQYF.

The genes are TRBV11-2 and TRBJ1-6; 9 bases line up with TRBD1. CDR1 and CDR2 from the germline V gene are SGHAT and FQNNGV. This CDR3 is 20 amino acids long. V shed 0 bases, J shed 10 bases, and the junction held 19 bases outside the gene matches. CDR3 loop: CASSLDRRTGDSGGRSPLHF. Here the CDR3 DNA reads TGTGCCAGCAGCTTAGATCGTAGGACAGGGGACTCTGGGGGTCGGTCACCCCTCCACTTT.

V and J are TRBV9 and TRBJ2-3, with D unclear. V was pared by 0 bases and J by 6 bases, with 8 bases between. There are 13 residues in the CDR3. Germline V gives CDR1 SGDLS, CDR2 YYNGEE. The CDR3 DNA sequence: TGTGCCAGCAGCGTAGTCCCGAGGGATACGCAGTATTTT. Its translation is CASSVVPRDTQYF.

This chain uses TRBV19 with TRBJ1-1; no clear D gene. Germline V gene data show CDR1 as LNHDA and CDR2 as SQIVND (reference sequence). The CDR3 is 13 residues long. V lost 6 bases, J lost 1 base, and 9 bases lay in between. The CDR3 protein is CASRSTENTEAFF. The CDR3 nucleotides read TGTGCCAGTAGGTCAACAGAGAACACTGAAGCTTTCTTT. Combining the CDR3 with reference TRBV19 and TRBJ1-1 gives the whole variable domain DGGITQSPKYLFRKEGQNVTLSCEQNLNHDAMYWYRQDPGQGLRLIYYSQIVNDFQKGDIAEGYSVSREKKESFPLTVTSAQKNPTAFYLCASRSTENTEAFFGQGTRLTVV.

The V call is TRBV5-1, the J call TRBJ2-2, with TRBD1 matching over 9 bases. CDR1 SGHRS and CDR2 YFSETQ come from the germline V gene. The trim removed 1 base at V and 1 base at J, leaving 5 bases unmatched. This CDR3 has 17 amino acids. CDR3 nucleotide sequence: TGCGCCAGCAGCTTGCGGCCGGGACAGGGGAACACCGGGGAGCTGTTTTTT. It yields the protein CASSLRPGQGNTGELFF.

The CDR3 protein is CASRGGTIHEQYF. For the CDR3, the DNA is TGTGCCAGCCGGGGGGGAACGATACACGAGCAGTACTTC. The chain recombines TRBV5-5 with TRBJ2-7, with 8 bases matching TRBD2. The CDR3 is 13 residues long. Germline assignment: CDR1 SGHKS and CDR2 YYEKEE (reference sequence). J was trimmed by 5 bases and V by 7 bases; bases with no gene match: 8. Based on the CDR3 plus reference TRBV5-5 and TRBJ2-7, the full variable domain is DAGVTQSPTHLIKTRGQQVTLRCSPISGHKSVSWYQQVLGQGPQFIFQYYEKEERGRGNFPDRFSARQFPNYSSELNVNALLLGDSALYLCASRGGTIHEQYFGPGTRLTVT.

This chain joins TRBV7-3 and TRBJ2-3; 11 positions match TRBD2. Germline V gives CDR1 SGHTA, CDR2 FQGTGA. The CDR3 length is 18 residues. V was pared by 5 bases and J by 0 bases, with 10 bases of the junction left unmatched. The CDR3 DNA follows: TGTGCCAGCAGCGCTTCTAGCGGGGGGAAATCTAGCACAGATACGCAGTATTTT. Protein product: CASSASSGGKSSTDTQYF.

The J gene is TRBJ2-1, the V gene TRBV5-1; 8 nucleotides agree with TRBD2. Germline V lookup: CDR1 SGHRS, CDR2 YFSETQ. V was clipped by 5 bases and J by 5 bases; unmatched bases: 3. The CDR3 runs to 13 residues. Here the CDR3 reads CASRTSVDNEQFF. The DNA of the CDR3 is TGCGCCAGCAGGACTAGCGTCGACAATGAGCAGTTCTTC.

The rearrangement joins TRBV15 to TRBJ2-5; 7 bases map to TRBD2. The CDR3 extends over 18 amino acids. J was trimmed by 5 bases and V by 1 base; bases with no gene match: 16. Germline V gene data show CDR1 as LNHNV and CDR2 as YYDKDF (reference sequence). The CDR3 loop reads CATSRAPDWGEGRETQYF. The CDR3 DNA reads TGTGCCACCAGCAGAGCGCCCGATTGGGGGGAGGGGCGCGAGACCCAGTACTTC.

The chain couples TRBV5-1 to TRBJ1-2; TRBD1 matches at 9 bases. CDR1 and CDR2 (germline): SGHRS, YFSETQ. The junction had 3 bases not matched to a gene; V was cut back by 9 bases and J by 3 bases. The CDR3 covers 12 residues. The CDR3 DNA reads as TGCGCCACCAGGGACAGGGACTATGGCTACACCTTC. Amino acid sequence: CATRDRDYGYTF.